The next 15 T cell receptor beta chains were all read from a single sample in a study of blood T cells in healthy people across ages. The authors ran a second PCR of about 7 to 11 cycles using a sample-barcoded 5' primer and a J-beta primer mix. From the 5' RACE reads, TCRdb called clonotypes with MiXCR, one entry per CDR3 protein. Among 650,000 or so distinct CDR3 sequences listed, over 40% were seen once. Sequencing was carried out using blood. These receptors all come from a woman aged 80 or older in good health.

The chain is built from TRBV7-6 and TRBJ2-6; 7 nucleotides align to TRBD2. The V segment lost 10 bases and the J segment 2 bases; nucleotides outside the gene matches: 5. The CDR3 length is 14 residues. The germline CDR1 and CDR2 sequences are SGHVS and FNYEAQ. The CDR3, as DNA: TGTGCCACATCGGGGGGACCTGGGGCCAACGTCCTGACTTTC. It specifies CATSGGPGANVLTF.

Notes on this clonotype: A read error may explain this, as a much larger clone is one base away. V is TRBV5-1 and J is TRBJ2-3; perhaps D is TRBD1 or TRBD2 (6 bases each). This CDR3 comprises 15 residues. Germline-derived CDR1 and CDR2 are SGHRS and YFSETQ. The CDR3 nucleotides are TGCGCCAGCAGCTACGGGGGCCCTAGCACAGGTACGCAGTATTTT. This sequence encodes CASSYGGPSTGTQYF.

This clonotype was seen just once. The chain recombines TRBV28 with TRBJ2-7; 7 positions agree with TRBD1. The CDR3 runs to 11 residues. Germline V gene lookup returns CDR1 MDHEN and CDR2 SYDVKM. The CDR3 sequence: CVSGTVYEQYF. CDR3 sequence (DNA): TGTGTCAGTGGGACAGTTTACGAGCAGTACTTC. Combining the CDR3 with reference TRBV28 and TRBJ2-7 gives the whole variable domain DVKVTQSSRYLVKRTGEKVFLECVQDMDHENMFWYRQDPGLGLRLIYFSYDVKMKEKGDIPEGYSVSREKKERFSLILESASTNQTSMYLCVSGTVYEQYFGPGTRLTVT.

This chain connects TRBV27 to TRBJ2-3; 11 nucleotides line up with TRBD2. Trimming removed 6 bases from V and 6 bases from J; junction bases left unmatched: 11. There are 16 residues in the CDR3. Germline loops: CDR1 MNHEY, CDR2 SMNVEV (reference sequence). The CDR3 sequence is CASRGLAGGSLDTQYF. For the CDR3, the DNA is TGTGCCAGCAGAGGTCTAGCGGGAGGATCATTGGATACGCAGTATTTT.

The gene calls are TRBV5-1 and TRBJ1-2; weak D call: TRBD1 (6 bases). The germline CDR1 and CDR2 sequences are SGHRS and YFSETQ. Trimming cost V 4 bases and J 4 bases, with 20 bases left between them. This CDR3 is built from 16 residues. CDR3 nucleotides: TGCGCCAGCAGCCAAGATAGTAGGGGGGGTTCCTATGGCTACACCTTC. The encoded protein is CASSQDSRGGSYGYTF.

This clonotype was recorded a few times. V gene TRBV7-9 combines with J gene TRBJ1-2; D is undetermined. The length of the CDR3 is 15 residues. CDR1 and CDR2 from the germline V gene are SEHNR and FQNEAQ (reference sequence). The V end lost 1 base, the J end lost 8 bases, and 17 bases lay between the germline ends. Here the CDR3 reads CASSLDPDGKQGYTF. As DNA, the CDR3 is TGTGCCAGCAGCTTAGATCCCGACGGGAAGCAGGGCTACACCTTC.

Points on this clonotype: A much larger clone differs by one base, so this may be a read error. The rearrangement links TRBV2 to TRBJ2-3; 7 bases map to TRBD1. The CDR3 has 14 residues. Germline V gene sequence: CDR1 SNHLY, CDR2 FYNNEI. CDR3 nucleotide sequence: TGTACCAGCAGCCGGGACAGAGGCACAGATACGCAGTATTTT. Amino acid sequence: CTSSRDRGTDTQYF.

As to this clonotype: An end of the junction does not agree with germline; a read error may underlie this. V is TRBV12-3 or TRBV12-4 and J is TRBJ1-5; D possibly corresponds to TRBD1 (6 bases). There are 16 residues in the CDR3. The CDR3 here is CASRGGGSKDNQHQHF. For the CDR3, the DNA is TGTGCCAGCAGGGGCGGGGGCTCAAAAGACAATCAGCACCAGCATTTT.

The chain is built from TRBV9 and TRBJ1-5, with TRBD1 matching 7 bases. This CDR3 region has 15 residues. Germline values: CDR1 SGDLS, CDR2 YYNGEE. With 2 bases clipped from V and 4 bases from J, the junction kept 6 bases outside the gene matches. CDR3 DNA sequence: TGTGCCAGCAGCGTTTCCGGGACAGAGAATCAGCCCCAGCATTTT. Translated, it gives CASSVSGTENQPQHF.

This clonotype has a handful of counts. A much larger clone lies one base from this, so it may be a read error. The chain joins TRBV29-1 to TRBJ2-3; weak D call: TRBD2 (5 bases). Germline CDR1 and CDR2: SQVTM and ANQGSEA. This CDR3 is 15 amino acids long. Trimming took 7 bases from V and 2 from J, leaving 19 bases between them. CDR3: CSAPSVSGTTDTQYF. For the CDR3, the DNA is TGCAGCGCTCCGTCCGTCAGCGGAACCACAGATACGCAGTATTTT.

Points on this clonotype: Compared with germline, one end of the junction differs, possibly owing to a read error. This chain connects TRBV10-3 to TRBJ2-6; no reliable D call. There are 15 residues in the CDR3. Germline loops: CDR1 ENHRY, CDR2 SYGVKD. The CDR3 region has the DNA TGTGCCATCAGTGAACAGTCCTCTTGGGCCAACGTCCTGACTTTC. Translating gives CAISEQSSWANVLTF.

This clonotype was counted at least ten times. The chain employs TRBV7-2 and TRBJ2-4; possible D gene TRBD1, 5 bases. Per the germline V gene, CDR1 is SGHTA and CDR2 is FQGNSA. The CDR3 consists of 14 residues. With 5 bases removed from V and 7 bases from J, the gap between germline ends came to 15 bases. CDR3 amino acids: CASSDLSSGNIQYF. The CDR3 coding sequence is TGTGCCAGCAGCGATCTTAGTTCAGGGAACATTCAGTACTTC.

V usage is TRBV5-1 and J usage is TRBJ2-1; 13 bases fit TRBD2. V shed 4 bases, J shed 8 bases, and the junction held 9 bases outside the gene matches. The germline gives CDR1 SGHRS, CDR2 YFSETQ. The CDR3 is made up of 16 amino acids. CDR3 in amino acids: CASSITGTSGTYEQFF. The CDR3 DNA reads TGCGCCAGCAGCATCACCGGGACTAGCGGGACCTATGAGCAGTTCTTC. The variable domain in full, completed from reference TRBV5-1 and TRBJ2-1, reads KAGVTQTPRYLIKTRGQQVTLSCSPISGHRSVSWYQQTPGQGLQFLFEYFSETQRNKGNFPGRFSGRQFSNSRSEMNVSTLELGDSALYLCASSITGTSGTYEQFFGPGTRLTVL.

This clonotype has a handful of counts. The CDR3 here is CASSRPGSPREQYF. DNA of the CDR3: TGCGCCAGCAGCCGTCCAGGGTCTCCGCGCGAGCAGTACTTC. V is TRBV4-1 and J is TRBJ2-1; D perhaps matches TRBD1 (5 bases). Near its end, the DNA agrees better with TRBJ2-7, so the J call may be wrong. The CDR3 is made up of 14 amino acids. CDR1 and CDR2 (germline): MGHRA, YSYEKL.

For this clonotype: A much larger clone sits a single nucleotide away, making a read error possible. The chain has TRBV20-1 and TRBJ2-5, with D possibly matching TRBD2 (5 bases). From germline, CDR1 is DFQATT and CDR2 SNEGSKA (reference sequence). CDR3 length equals 13 residues. Trimming took off 0 bases at V and 2 bases at J, with 7 bases between the two ends. The CDR3 bases are TGCAGTGCTAGAGAGCGGGTACAAGAGACCCAGTACTTC. Its protein is CSARERVQETQYF.